This TCR beta chain was found in a study of spatial heterogeneity in lung cancer. The wider study: Fewer alpha-chain than beta-chain sequences were consistently detected.

Findings and limits, study-wide: More often at tumor resection than at routine follow-up, ubiquitous expanded tumor TCRs were detected in the blood.

This CDR3 has 13 amino acids. Germline V gives CDR1 MNHEY, CDR2 SVGAGI. Trimming cost V 6 bases and J 4 bases; bases outside gene matches: 4. One entry per CDR3 protein results from TCRdb running MiXCR on the 5' RACE reads. The sample has about 45,000 distinct CDR3 sequences; 10% to 15% are singletons. As for time point: sample taken at primary tumor resection. Unsorted whole RNA of tumor, nontumor lung or frozen PBMC was sequenced. This clonotype was seen many times. Its specificity is not known. The source was PBMCs, collected at surgery. The clonotype was recovered from a female donor with early-stage non-small cell lung cancer. The chain combines TRBV6-5 with TRBJ1-1; 8 bases agree with TRBD1. CDR3 sequence: CASRDRVSTEAFF. As DNA, the CDR3 is TGTGCCAGCAGGGACAGGGTTTCCACTGAAGCTTTCTTT.